This T cell receptor (beta chain) was sequenced during a study of blood T cell repertoires in COVID-19. In the authors' methods: Estimates of nucleated cell counts were drawn from the amplification of reference gene primers. This table comes from immunoSEQ multiplex PCR, and its TCRdb copy is limited to in-frame clones, with some not included. The V and J calls and clone size are taken from that table; D and trimming were inferred from the DNA. The table includes about 180,000 clones, under 85% detected once. Germline CDR1 LGHNA, CDR2 YSLEER. Trimming cost V 6 bases and J 0 bases; bases outside gene matches: 3. The CDR3 is 14 residues long. Seattle researchers signed up patients amid active infection and tracked them longitudinally.

The chain links TRBV4-3 to TRBJ2-7; 9 bases align to TRBD1. Input material: peripheral blood. This TCR derives from a woman aged 70-85 years with COVID-19, enrolled during active disease. CDR3 in amino acids: CASSPTGGSYEQYF. In DNA form, the CDR3 reads TGCGCCAGCAGTCCGACAGGGGGCTCCTACGAGCAGTACTTC.